This T cell receptor beta chain was captured in a study of blood T cell repertoires in COVID-19. Study background: Both acute and convalescent COVID-19 samples were obtained from the United States, Italy and Spain. T cells, B-cell-depleted T cells, or PBMCs supplied cDNA or gDNA.

Original handling: The authors estimated nucleated cell counts from reference gene primer amplification. Using immunoSEQ multiplex PCR, the repertoire was profiled, and TCRdb retains in-frame clones only, with some absent. The V and J calls and the clone size are those of that table, but D and trimming were determined from the DNA. The sample carries 99,000 or so clones, around 83% recorded once. The V end lost 4 bases, the J end lost 0 bases, and 13 bases lay between the germline ends. Germline V gene sequence: CDR1 MDHEN, CDR2 SYDVKM. CDR3 length equals 16 residues. The TCR was taken from a woman aged 55-70 years in a cohort sampled during active or convalescent COVID-19. The sample comprised peripheral blood. V usage is TRBV28 and J usage is TRBJ2-4; D is ambiguous. The CDR3 sequence: CASSSLQTLAKNIQYF. The CDR3 coding sequence is TGTGCCAGCAGTTCCCTACAGACCCTAGCCAAAAACATTCAGTACTTC.